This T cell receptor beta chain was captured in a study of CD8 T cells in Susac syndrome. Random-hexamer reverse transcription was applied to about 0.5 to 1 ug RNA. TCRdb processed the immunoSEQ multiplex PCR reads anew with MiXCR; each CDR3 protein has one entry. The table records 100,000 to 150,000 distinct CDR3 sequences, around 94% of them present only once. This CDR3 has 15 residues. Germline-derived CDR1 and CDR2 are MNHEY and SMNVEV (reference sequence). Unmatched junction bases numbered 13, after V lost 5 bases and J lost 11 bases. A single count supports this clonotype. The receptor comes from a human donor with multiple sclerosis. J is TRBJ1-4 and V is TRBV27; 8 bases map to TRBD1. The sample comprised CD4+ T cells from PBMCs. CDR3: CASSPGQGSGEKLFF. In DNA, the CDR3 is TGTGCCAGCAGTCCAGGACAGGGTTCGGGGGAGAAACTGTTTTTT.